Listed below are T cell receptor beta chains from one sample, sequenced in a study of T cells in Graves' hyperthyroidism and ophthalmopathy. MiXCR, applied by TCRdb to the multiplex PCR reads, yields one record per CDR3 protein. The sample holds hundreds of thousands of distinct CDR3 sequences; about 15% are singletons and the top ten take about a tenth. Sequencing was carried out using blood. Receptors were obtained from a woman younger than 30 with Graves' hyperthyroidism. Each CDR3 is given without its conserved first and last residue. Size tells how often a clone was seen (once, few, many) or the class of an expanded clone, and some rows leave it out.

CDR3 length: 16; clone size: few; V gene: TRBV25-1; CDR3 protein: ASSESRLAGAGIDTQY
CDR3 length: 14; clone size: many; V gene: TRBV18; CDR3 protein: ASSPTIGDRRNEAF
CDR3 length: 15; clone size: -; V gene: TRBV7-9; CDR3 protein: ASSLGNPAQNTGELF
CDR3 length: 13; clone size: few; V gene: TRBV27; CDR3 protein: ASGRTGVLDNEQF
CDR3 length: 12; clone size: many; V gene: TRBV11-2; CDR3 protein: ASSLEQASYEQY
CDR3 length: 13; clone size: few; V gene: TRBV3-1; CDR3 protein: ASSLGSRAGQPQH
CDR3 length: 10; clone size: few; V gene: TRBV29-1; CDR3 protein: SVSETRRAQY
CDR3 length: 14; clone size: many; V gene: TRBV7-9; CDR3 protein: ASSFFQGGPNTEAF
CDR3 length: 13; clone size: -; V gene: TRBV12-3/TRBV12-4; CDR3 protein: ASSFGGGANYGYT
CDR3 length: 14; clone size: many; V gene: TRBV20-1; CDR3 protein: SARVQPGDRTAEQY
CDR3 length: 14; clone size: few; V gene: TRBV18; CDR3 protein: ASPLRTGSSGNTIY
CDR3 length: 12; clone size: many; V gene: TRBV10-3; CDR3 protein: AIRRAGGAETQY
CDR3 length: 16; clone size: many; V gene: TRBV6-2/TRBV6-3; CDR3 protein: ASSSTGTLVRLGQPQH
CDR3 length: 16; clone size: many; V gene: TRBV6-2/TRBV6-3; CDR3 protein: ASSYTYPGQGSSYEQY
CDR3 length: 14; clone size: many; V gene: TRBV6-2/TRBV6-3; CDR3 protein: ASTYSRTGGDQPQH
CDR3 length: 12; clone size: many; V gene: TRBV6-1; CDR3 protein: ASRSSGGYNEQF
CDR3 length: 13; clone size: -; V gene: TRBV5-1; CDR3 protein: ASSKEQGASPEAF